This T cell receptor beta chain emerged from a study of blood T cell repertoires in COVID-19. Turning to the study itself: Both acute and convalescent COVID-19 samples were obtained from the United States, Italy and Spain. The analysed material was cDNA or gDNA that came from T cells, B-cell-depleted T cells, or PBMCs.

Followed longitudinally, the Seattle patients had been enrolled during active infection. This clone has more than one count but fewer than ten. With 2 bases removed from V and 5 bases from J, the gap between germline ends came to 9 bases. The length of the CDR3 is 14 residues. Germline CDR1 MNHEY, CDR2 SMNVEV (reference sequence). In the original processing: Amplification of reference gene primers provided the estimated nucleated cell counts. Produced via immunoSEQ multiplex PCR; TCRdb's table is partial and in-frame only. The DNA gave D and trimming, while V, J and clone size come from that table. The table lists roughly 180,000 clones, 81% of them singletons, with 8% to 13% in the top ten.

The source is a woman in her 40s with COVID-19, enrolled during active disease. The sequenced sample was peripheral blood. J is TRBJ1-4 and V is TRBV27, with D perhaps matching TRBD1 (6 bases). The CDR3 DNA sequence: TGTGCCAGCAGTTTAGCGGGGGCGAATGAAAAACTGTTTTTT. Its protein product is CASSLAGANEKLFF. The full variable domain, with the rest looked up from reference TRBV27 and TRBJ1-4, is EAQVTQNPRYLITVTGKKLTVTCSQNMNHEYMSWYRQDPGLGLRQIYYSMNVEVTDKGDVPEGYKVSRKEKRNFPLILESPSPNQTSLYFCASSLAGANEKLFFGSGTQLSVL.